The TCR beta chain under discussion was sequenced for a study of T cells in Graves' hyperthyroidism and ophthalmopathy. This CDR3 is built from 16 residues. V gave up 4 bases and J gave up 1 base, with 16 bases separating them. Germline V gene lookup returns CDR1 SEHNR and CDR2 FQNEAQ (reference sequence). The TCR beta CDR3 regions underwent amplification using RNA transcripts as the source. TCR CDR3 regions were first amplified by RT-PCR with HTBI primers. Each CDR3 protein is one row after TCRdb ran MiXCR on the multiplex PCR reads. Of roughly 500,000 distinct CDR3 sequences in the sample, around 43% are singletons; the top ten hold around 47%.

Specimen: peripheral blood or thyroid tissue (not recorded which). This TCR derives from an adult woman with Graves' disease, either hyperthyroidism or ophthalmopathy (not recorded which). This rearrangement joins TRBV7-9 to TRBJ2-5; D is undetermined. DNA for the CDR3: TGTGCCAGCAGCTCACATCGCCAGGCCCCCCAAGAGACCCAGTACTTC. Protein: CASSSHRQAPQETQYF. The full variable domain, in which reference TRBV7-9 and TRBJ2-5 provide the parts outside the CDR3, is DTGVSQNPRHKITKRGQNVTFRCDPISEHNRLYWYRQTLGQGPEFLTYFQNEAQLEKSRLLSDRFSAERPKGSFSTLEIQRTEQGDSAMYLCASSSHRQAPQETQYFGPGTRLLVL.